A selection of T cell receptor beta chains follows, all from one sample in a study of PD-1 blockade in classical Hodgkin lymphoma. Data came from immunoSEQ multiplex PCR; TCRdb stores just in-frame clones and leaves some out. Among some 90,000 clones, over 80% were seen once, and the ten largest hold over 15%. Here the sequenced sample was peripheral blood mononuclear cells (PBMCs), taken before the fourth cycle of nivolumab. All receptors come from a human donor with classical Hodgkin lymphoma. Each CDR3 is given with its conserved first and last residue. Each record gives: V gene, clone size, D gene, J gene, CDR3 protein, CDR3 DNA. D genes are given only for firm matches. Size values are once, few and many counts, or a class for expanded clones, and some rows have none.

TRBV6-1	-	-	TRBJ1-1	CASRWGVASNTEAFF	TGTGCCAGTCGGTGGGGGGTGGCCAGTAACACTGAAGCTTTCTTT
TRBV7-2	-	-	TRBJ2-5	CASGPRRQETQYF	TGTGCCAGCGGACCGAGGCGGCAAGAGACCCAGTACTTC
TRBV7-9	once	-	TRBJ2-1	CASSEGRSLYNEQFF	TGTGCCAGCAGCGAGGGACGGAGCCTCTACAATGAGCAGTTCTTC
TRBV7-2	-	TRBD2	TRBJ2-1	CASSLASPLLAGVYNEQFF	TGTGCCAGCAGCTTGGCGTCGCCCTTACTAGCGGGGGTCTACAATGAGCAGTTCTTC
TRBV10-3	-	-	TRBJ2-1	CAIAGPPRGEQFF	TGTGCCATCGCCGGGCCCCCGAGAGGGGAGCAGTTCTTC
TRBV7-9	-	-	TRBJ1-1	CASSLATSEAFF	TGTGCCAGCAGCTTAGCTACCTCAGAAGCTTTCTTT
TRBV29-1	-	-	TRBJ2-7	CSVEEGALREQYF	TGCAGCGTTGAGGAAGGGGCGCTTAGGGAGCAGTACTTC
TRBV7-2	-	TRBD2	TRBJ2-7	CASSTRTSASYEQYF	TGTGCCAGCAGCACCCGGACTAGCGCCTCCTACGAGCAGTACTTC
TRBV15	-	TRBD2	TRBJ2-7	CATSRVRAGEAEQYF	TGTGCCACCAGCAGAGTGAGGGCGGGAGAGGCCGAGCAGTACTTC
TRBV23-1	once	-	TRBJ1-4	CASSQSGEGLVEKLFF	TGCGCCAGCAGTCAATCGGGCGAGGGGCTCGTTGAAAAACTGTTTTTT
TRBV7-2	-	TRBD1	TRBJ1-5	CASSLVRGLGQPQHF	TGTGCCAGCAGCTTAGTGAGGGGGCTTGGGCAGCCCCAGCATTTT
TRBV10-3	-	TRBD2	TRBJ2-1	CAISDQGLAGNEQFF	TGTGCCATCAGTGACCAGGGACTAGCGGGGAATGAGCAGTTCTTC
TRBV6-5	once	TRBD2	TRBJ2-1	CASDRLAGGNEQFF	TGTGCCAGCGACCGACTAGCGGGAGGGAATGAGCAGTTCTTC
TRBV7-6	-	-	TRBJ2-1	CASSLGTYNEQFF	TGTGCCAGCAGCTTAGGAACCTACAATGAGCAGTTCTTC
TRBV29-1	-	-	TRBJ2-5	CSVDGVSETQYF	TGCAGCGTTGATGGCGTCTCGGAGACCCAGTACTTC
TRBV5-5	-	-	TRBJ2-7	CASSLGGFGYEQYF	TGTGCCAGCAGCTTGGGAGGGTTTGGTTACGAGCAGTACTTC
TRBV7-6	-	-	TRBJ1-2	CASSPTGNYGYTF	TGTGCCAGCAGCCCGACAGGAAACTATGGCTACACCTTC
TRBV2	-	TRBD1	TRBJ2-7	CASTGTGGAYEQYF	TGTGCCAGCACTGGGACAGGCGGAGCCTACGAGCAGTACTTC
TRBV7-8	-	-	TRBJ2-1	CASSLSEAHNEQFF	TGTGCCAGCAGCCTTAGCGAGGCCCACAATGAGCAGTTCTTC
TRBV7-2	-	-	TRBJ2-1	CASSLGGLHEQFF	TGTGCCAGCAGCTTGGGCGGGCTGCATGAGCAGTTCTTC
TRBV27	once	-	TRBJ2-1	CASSLSWLVGNEQFF	TGTGCCAGCAGTTTATCTTGGCTTGTGGGGAATGAGCAGTTCTTC